These 10 T cell receptor beta chains share one sample of origin, sequenced in a study of blood T cells in healthy people across ages. With a J-beta primer mix and a sample-barcoded 5' primer, a second PCR ran about 6 to 11 cycles. TCRdb redid the calling of the 5' RACE reads with MiXCR, one entry per CDR3 protein. The sample carries over 1.5 million distinct CDR3 sequences, about 50% recorded once. Sequenced: blood. The source is a woman aged 40 to 50 in good health.

This clonotype was counted a few times. The chain has TRBV29-1 and TRBJ2-7; TRBD1 might be the D (7 bases). Deletions cut 8 bases from V and 2 bases from J, with 13 bases between. CDR1 is SQVTM, CDR2 ANQGSEA, per germline. The CDR3 runs 12 residues. The CDR3 DNA reads TGCAGCACGCGGGACAGAACCTACGAGCAGTACTTC. Its protein product is CSTRDRTYEQYF.

The V call is TRBV25-1, the J call TRBJ2-5; no reliable D call. Germline-derived CDR1 and CDR2 are MGHDK and SYGVNS. This CDR3 has 15 residues. With 3 bases removed from V and 5 bases from J, the gap between germline ends came to 16 bases. CDR3 in DNA: TGTGCCAGCAGTGATGCAGAAAGGCCCGATGAGACCCAGTACTTC. This codes for CASSDAERPDETQYF.

This chain links TRBV6-2 or TRBV6-3 with TRBJ2-5; D could derive from TRBD1 or TRBD2 (5 bases each). Looked up from germline, CDR1 is MNHEY and CDR2 is SVGEGT. The CDR3 is 18 amino acids. Trimming took 0 bases from V and 2 from J, leaving 19 bases between them. The chain's CDR3 is CASSYSVWGSGRQETQYF. The CDR3 nucleotides are TGTGCCAGCAGTTACTCCGTTTGGGGGAGCGGCAGACAAGAGACCCAGTACTTC.

Only a few counts were recorded for this clonotype. This chain joins TRBV7-2 and TRBJ2-7, with 7 positions matching TRBD2. The CDR3 length is 15 residues. After removal of 2 bases from V and 0 bases from J, the junction contained 4 bases not matched to a gene. Germline values: CDR1 SGHTA, CDR2 FQGNSA. This CDR3 is CASSLNKRGSYEQYF. The CDR3 DNA is TGTGCCAGCAGCTTAAATAAGCGGGGCTCCTACGAGCAGTACTTC.

This rearrangement joins TRBV28 to TRBJ2-1; 13 bases line up with TRBD2. The V and J ends lost 7 bases and 8 bases, in that order; junction bases with no gene match: 5. Germline V gene sequence: CDR1 MDHEN, CDR2 SYDVKM. The CDR3 extends over 14 amino acids. This CDR3 is CASTLAGGRDEQFF. CDR3 sequence (DNA): TGTGCCAGCACACTAGCGGGGGGGAGGGATGAGCAGTTCTTC.

The rearrangement uses TRBV12-3 or TRBV12-4 and TRBJ2-5; D perhaps matches TRBD1 (6 bases). Trimming shortened V by 1 base and J by 7 bases, and 13 bases separated the two germline ends. The CDR3 contains 14 residues. CDR3 loop: CASSLEHLRGTQYF. DNA of the CDR3: TGTGCCAGCAGTTTAGAACACCTCAGGGGGACCCAGTACTTC.

CDR3 DNA sequence: TGTGCCAGCAGCTGGGACAGGGAGGCAGATACGCAGTATTTT. Amino acids: CASSWDREADTQYF. V usage is TRBV7-9 and J usage is TRBJ2-3, with TRBD1 matching over 9 bases. J lost 4 bases, V lost 4 bases, and 3 bases had no gene match. The germline gives CDR1 SEHNR, CDR2 FQNEAQ (reference sequence). The CDR3 consists of 14 residues.

In DNA form, the CDR3 reads TGTGCCAGCAGCCGACCTACAGGGGAACAGTACTTC. Translated, it gives CASSRPTGEQYF. The chain is built from TRBV3-1 and TRBJ2-7, with TRBD1 identical over 7 bases. CDR3 length: 12 residues. V lost 4 bases and J lost 10; bases outside the gene matches: 7. CDR1 and CDR2 (germline): LGHDT, YNNKEL (reference sequence).

The chain carries TRBV6-5 and TRBJ2-2, with D possibly being TRBD1 or TRBD2 (5 bases each). The CDR3 sequence is 14 residues long. Germline V gene lookup returns CDR1 MNHEY and CDR2 SVGAGI. The ends were cut back, 3 bases at V and 4 bases at J, with 9 bases in the middle. DNA for the CDR3: TGTGCCAGCAGTTATCCCGGGGCCACCGGGGAGCTGTTTTTT. Encoded protein: CASSYPGATGELFF.

The J gene is TRBJ2-5, the V gene TRBV7-9; D not certain. TRBJ2-7 explains the end of the DNA better; the J call may be wrong. Germline V gives CDR1 SEHNR, CDR2 FQNEAQ (reference sequence). The CDR3 has 13 residues. The CDR3 region has the DNA TGTGCCAGCAGTGATTCAGTCATCTACGAGCAGTACTTC. Amino acid sequence: CASSDSVIYEQYF.